The clone carrying this TCR beta chain was counted at least ten times. Its target is not known. This sample was included in a study of T cell repertoires in cytomegalovirus infection. Looking at the study overall: Newly reported HLA-C-restricted and thoroughly characterized HLA-B-restricted CMV epitopes were employed. Indicated by public TCR beta signatures were CMV infection and matching HLA type. General study results and limits: Totalled public TCR beta family frequency picked out people who carried CMV plus the relevant HLA.

The germline CDR1 and CDR2 sequences are DFQATT and SNEGSKA (reference sequence). The trim removed 6 bases at V and 2 bases at J, leaving 5 bases unmatched. The CDR3 contains 14 residues. TCRdb recomputed calls from the reads with MiXCR, one row per CDR3 protein. This table has 310,000 or so distinct CDR3 sequences, around a quarter appearing once. Material: cultured PBMCs, obtained from culture after CMV antigen stimulation. The receptor's source is a human donor in good health (CMV status not recorded). Some clones in this sample may be carry-over from other donors' samples. This chain joins TRBV20-1 and TRBJ1-5; TRBD1 agrees at 9 bases. CDR3 in amino acids: CSAGTGNGNQPQHF. In nucleotides, the CDR3 is TGCAGTGCGGGGACAGGGAACGGCAATCAGCCCCAGCATTTT.